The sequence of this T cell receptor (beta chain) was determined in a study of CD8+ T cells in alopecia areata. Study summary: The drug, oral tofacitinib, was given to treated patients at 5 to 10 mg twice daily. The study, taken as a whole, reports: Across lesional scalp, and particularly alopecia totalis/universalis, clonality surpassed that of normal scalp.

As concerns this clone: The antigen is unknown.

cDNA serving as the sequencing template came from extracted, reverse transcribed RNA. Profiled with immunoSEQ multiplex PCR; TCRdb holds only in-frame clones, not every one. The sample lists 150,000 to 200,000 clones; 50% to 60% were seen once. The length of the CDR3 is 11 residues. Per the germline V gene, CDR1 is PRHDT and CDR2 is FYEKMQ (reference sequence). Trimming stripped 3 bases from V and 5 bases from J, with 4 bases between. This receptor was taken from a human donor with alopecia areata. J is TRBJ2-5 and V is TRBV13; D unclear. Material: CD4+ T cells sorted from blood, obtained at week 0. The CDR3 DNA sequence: TGTGCCAGCAGCTTTTCTGAGACCCAGTACTTC. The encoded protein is CASSFSETQYF.